This T cell receptor beta chain was identified in a study of blood T cell repertoires in COVID-19. Study context: COVID-19 samples from acute and convalescent phases originated in the United States, Italy and Spain. From T cells, B-cell-depleted T cells, or PBMCs came the material, which was cDNA or gDNA.

Per the study methods: Researchers report that nucleated cell counts were estimated from reference gene primer amplification. The repertoire was sequenced with immunoSEQ multiplex PCR; TCRdb's copy has only in-frame clones and lacks some. Clone size and the V and J calls come from that table; the DNA yielded D and trimming. The sample includes roughly 410,000 clones, 75% to 90% of them seen just once. Recruited during active infection, patients (from Seattle) were subsequently followed longitudinally. V was pared by 2 bases and J by 3 bases, with 9 bases between. This CDR3 has 13 amino acids. CDR1 is SGHNT and CDR2 is YYREEE in the germline V gene (reference sequence).

Source material: peripheral blood. This chain joins TRBV5-4 and TRBJ2-7, with TRBD2 as a possible D gene (5 bases). This receptor was identified in a woman aged 40 to 50 with COVID-19, enrolled during active disease. The CDR3 region is CASSLSAGYEQYF. In nucleotides, the CDR3 is TGTGCCAGCAGCTTAAGCGCGGGCTACGAGCAGTACTTC.